This T cell receptor (beta chain) is from a study of neurological immune-mediated disorders. This CDR3 spans 16 amino acids. V gave up 6 bases and J gave up 8 bases; unmatched junction bases: 16. This clonotype was counted at least ten times. Its specificity is not known. Points from the study as a whole: HTLV-1-associated myelopathy showed the most TCR clonal expansion; multiple sclerosis the least, below healthy controls.

Time point indicated: longitudinal time-point 1 (baseline). The healthy controls volunteered at a blood bank in Maryland, USA. 5'RACE with 10-nucleotide random UMIs generated the cDNA. A single run covered 15-18 subjects with over 170 million TCR-beta sequences. TCRdb reprocessed the 5' RACE reads with MiXCR, giving one entry per CDR3 protein. The sample includes 64,000 or so distinct CDR3 sequences, roughly 10% of them seen just once. The chain is built from TRBV12-3 or TRBV12-4 and TRBJ2-1; TRBD1 matches 7 bases. Sequencing was done on a sample of PBMCs. This TCR came from a man aged 25-45 years in good health. CDR3 protein: CASSVTGTERSYEQFF. CDR3 nucleotide sequence: TGTGCCAGCAGCGTTACCGGGACAGAACGTTCCTATGAGCAGTTCTTC.